Below are 14 T cell receptor beta chains sequenced from a single sample in a study of blood T cells in healthy people across ages. A second PCR of about 6 to 11 cycles used a sample-barcoded 5' primer and a J-beta primer mix. TCRdb reprocessed the 5' RACE reads via MiXCR and lists one record per CDR3 protein. The data hold just under 550,000 distinct CDR3 sequences, with approximately 25% observed a single time. This sample also appeared in a second study, on T cells of mothers and their children.

The sample taken for sequencing was blood. These TCRs come from a boy aged 5-17 years in good health.

The rearrangement links TRBV28 to TRBJ2-1, with TRBD2 matching 12 bases. After removal of 6 bases from V and 6 bases from J, the junction contained 9 bases not matched to a gene. Germline loops: CDR1 MDHEN, CDR2 SYDVKM. The CDR3 spans 16 residues. CDR3 amino acids: CASSSHLAGGRNEQFF. The DNA for the CDR3 is TGTGCCAGCAGCTCTCACCTAGCGGGGGGGCGCAATGAGCAGTTCTTC.

This rearrangement joins TRBV7-9 to TRBJ2-1; D is possibly TRBD2 (5 bases). Germline-derived CDR1 and CDR2 are SEHNR and FQNEAQ (reference sequence). The V and J ends lost 2 bases and 4 bases respectively, with 15 bases between them. CDR3 length: 16 amino acids. CDR3 bases: TGTGCCAGCAGCTTAAGTTTTTCGGAGGCGTACAATGAGCAGTTCTTC. Amino acids: CASSLSFSEAYNEQFF. Complete variable domain (other parts from reference TRBV7-9 and TRBJ2-1): DTGVSQNPRHKITKRGQNVTFRCDPISEHNRLYWYRQTLGQGPEFLTYFQNEAQLEKSRLLSDRFSAERPKGSFSTLEIQRTEQGDSAMYLCASSLSFSEAYNEQFFGPGTRLTVL.

This chain connects TRBV20-1 to TRBJ2-5; possible D gene TRBD2, 5 bases. The closer fit of TRBJ2-1 to the DNA end suggests the J call may be wrong. The V gene's germline CDR1 is DFQATT and CDR2 SNEGSKA (reference sequence). The CDR3 loop spans 12 amino acids. CDR3 loop: CSAYRGYNEQFF. The CDR3 DNA reads TGCAGTGCTTACCGGGGTTACAATGAGCAGTTCTTC.

This chain links TRBV20-1 with TRBJ2-1; 14 bases agree with TRBD2. This CDR3 spans 18 amino acids. The V gene end was trimmed by 1 base and the J gene end by 0 bases; junction bases not matched to a gene: 5. CDR1 is DFQATT and CDR2 is SNEGSKA in the germline V gene (reference sequence). The CDR3 sequence is CSARVGLAGVSSYNEQFF. For the CDR3, the DNA is TGCAGTGCTAGAGTGGGACTAGCGGGAGTTAGCTCCTACAATGAGCAGTTCTTC.

This chain connects TRBV27 to TRBJ2-7, with 9 bases aligning to TRBD2. The CDR3 totals 15 residues. Germline trimming cut 5 bases from V and 3 bases from J; bases unmatched to any gene: 8. Looked up from germline, CDR1 is MNHEY and CDR2 is SMNVEV (reference sequence). The CDR3: CASSPLAGRVYEQYF. CDR3 bases: TGTGCCAGCAGTCCCCTAGCGGGAAGGGTCTACGAGCAGTACTTC.

The chain links TRBV20-1 to TRBJ2-5, with D possibly called TRBD1 or TRBD2 (6 bases each). The tail of the sequence fits TRBJ2-1 better, so the J call may be wrong. CDR1 and CDR2 from the germline V gene are DFQATT and SNEGSKA (reference sequence). This CDR3 is 14 amino acids long. CDR3 in amino acids: CSARGGARFNEQFF. The CDR3 DNA sequence: TGCAGTGCTAGAGGGGGGGCCAGGTTTAATGAGCAGTTCTTC.

This clonotype was counted a few times. The chain recombines TRBV6-2 or TRBV6-3 with TRBJ1-5; unclear D gene. Trimming took 3 bases from V and 1 from J, leaving 7 bases between them. The CDR3 is 14 residues long. Looked up from germline, CDR1 is MNHEY and CDR2 is SVGEGT. In DNA form, the CDR3 reads TGTGCCAGCAGTTATCCCCCGAGCAATCAGCCCCAGCATTTT. Translated, it gives CASSYPPSNQPQHF.

This clonotype occurred a few times. DNA of the CDR3: TGTGCCAGCAGCAGGCCTGGGACGGAAGAGACCCCAGGGGATACGCAGTATTTT. Amino acids: CASSRPGTEETPGDTQYF. The chain joins TRBV21-1 to TRBJ2-3; the table's D call, TRBD1, has no DNA check behind it. TRBV21-1 is a pseudogene locus. The CDR3 consists of 18 residues.

The rearrangement links TRBV4-1 to TRBJ2-5; the D call may be TRBD1 or TRBD2 (5 bases each). The end of the DNA fits TRBJ2-1 better, so the J call may be wrong. This CDR3 contains 12 residues. Per the germline V gene, CDR1 is MGHRA and CDR2 is YSYEKL. The CDR3 DNA follows: TGCGCCAGCAGCCAGGGACACAATGAGCAGTTCTTC. Translation gives CASSQGHNEQFF.

The chain couples TRBV7-9 to TRBJ2-1; 13 positions agree with TRBD2. CDR3 length equals 14 residues. J gave up 10 bases and V 5 bases, and 5 bases lay outside the gene matches. Germline CDR1 reads SEHNR; CDR2 reads FQNEAQ (reference sequence). The CDR3 region has the DNA TGTGCCAGCAGCGACGGACTAGCGGGAGCCGAGCAGTTCTTC. Translated: CASSDGLAGAEQFF.

V is TRBV6-1 and J is TRBJ1-1, with TRBD1 matching over 7 bases. V shed 3 bases and J 5 bases; nucleotides not matched to a gene: 3. Per the germline V gene, CDR1 is MNHNS and CDR2 is SASEGT. This CDR3 contains 13 residues. CDR3 coding DNA: TGTGCCAGCAGTGACAGGGGGGATACTGAAGCTTTCTTT. Protein sequence: CASSDRGDTEAFF.

In DNA form, the CDR3 reads TGCAGTGCTACGACAGGGGGGAACAATCAGCCCCAGCATTTT. Protein sequence: CSATTGGNNQPQHF. The V call is TRBV20-1, the J call TRBJ1-5, with 9 bases matching TRBD1. Germline trimming cut 4 bases from V and 3 bases from J; bases unmatched to any gene: 4. The CDR3 runs to 14 residues. CDR1 and CDR2 from the germline V gene are DFQATT and SNEGSKA (reference sequence).

This clonotype was observed a single time. CDR3 sequence reads: CASSKGLAGSNEQFF. The CDR3 DNA follows: TGTGCCAGCAGCAAGGGACTAGCGGGATCGAATGAGCAGTTCTTC. The genes are TRBV11-1 and TRBJ2-1, with 13 bases fitting TRBD2. CDR1 and CDR2 (germline): SGHAT, FQDESV (reference sequence). V shed 5 bases, J shed 7 bases, and the junction held 5 bases outside the gene matches. CDR3 length: 15 residues.

This clonotype was counted a few times. The V and J genes are TRBV28 and TRBJ2-5; the D gene is possibly TRBD1 (5 bases). The germline V gene has CDR1 MDHEN and CDR2 SYDVKM. The CDR3 has 14 residues. Trimming removed 6 bases at V and 4 bases at J, with 15 bases between. The CDR3 nucleotides read TGTGCCAGCAGGGAGCGCGTAGGGGTAGAGACCCAGTACTTC. Its protein is CASRERVGVETQYF.